The T cell receptor beta chain under discussion was sequenced for a study of cytomegalovirus exposure and HLA in healthy donors. Germline CDR1 reads WSHSY; CDR2 reads SAAADI. V lost 3 bases, J lost 1 base, and 12 bases stayed unmatched. CDR3 length equals 18 residues. The PCR made use of 60 Vbeta and 13 Jbeta primers. Sequencing was performed with immunoSEQ multiplex PCR; in TCRdb, only in-frame clones are kept and a portion is missing. Here the sample spans around 130,000 clones, around 80% being singletons. The TCR was taken from a boy aged 2 to 10 in good health and CMV-seronegative. The chain employs TRBV10-2 and TRBJ2-7, with 10 bases matching TRBD1. The sample was PBMCs. The chain's CDR3 is CASSDRDRGYDKSYEQYF. CDR3 nucleotides: TGCGCCAGCAGTGACCGGGACAGGGGATACGACAAATCCTACGAGCAGTACTTC.